This T cell receptor (beta chain) was identified during a study of blood T cell repertoires in COVID-19. On the study more broadly: T cells, B-cell-depleted T cells, or PBMCs supplied cDNA or gDNA.

Assay: immunoSEQ multiplex PCR; the TCRdb copy retains only in-frame clones and omits some. The sample has roughly 300,000 clones; more than 70% are singletons. This CDR3 has 12 residues. CDR1 KGHDR and CDR2 SFDVKD come from the germline V gene. The ends were cut back, 4 bases at V and 8 bases at J, with 8 bases in the middle. The rearrangement joins TRBV24-1 to TRBJ2-4; TRBD1 is a possible D gene (7 bases). The clonotype originates from a woman aged 30 to 39 who had recovered from COVID-19. Sequenced: PBMCs or T cells enriched from blood (not recorded which). The CDR3 bases are TGTGCCACCAGTGACAGGGGGGACATTCAGTACTTC. This encodes CATSDRGDIQYF.